What follows are 3 T cell receptor beta chains derived from one specimen sequenced in a study of CD8 T cells in Susac syndrome (dated by TCRdb to the late 2010s). Preparation of the library involved the immunoSEQ multiplex PCR assay. RNA was extracted using the RNeasy kit, and roughly 0.45 to 1 microgram was reverse transcribed with random hexamers. TCRdb applied fastp at Q25 and MiXCR to the public reads, then kept only in-frame beta chains. One record per CDR3 amino acid sequence lists the most common genes and DNA. The sample table holds around 80,000 distinct CDR3 sequences, of which approximately 93% were seen once. Jointly, the top ten make up around 0.45% of the sample. The material sequenced was CD8+ T cells from PBMCs. These receptors were obtained from a human donor with Susac syndrome.

The J gene is TRBJ2-5, the V gene TRBV5-1; either TRBD1 or TRBD2 may fit D (5 bases each). Between the trimmed V and J ends, which lost 4 bases and 3 bases, there was a span of 10 bases. The CDR3 runs 13 residues. Germline lookup yields CDR1 SGHRS and CDR2 YFSETQ. The CDR3 DNA follows: TGCGCCAGCAGCAAAGGGACGGAAGAGACCCAGTACTTC. Translating it yields CASSKGTEETQYF.

J is TRBJ1-1 and V is TRBV5-1; D not resolved. V lost 5 bases to trimming and J lost 1 base, with 12 bases between them. Germline CDR1 reads SGHRS; CDR2 reads YFSETQ. The CDR3 contains 14 residues. CDR3: CASSPTNRNTEAFF. The CDR3 nucleotides are TGCGCCAGCAGTCCAACTAACAGGAACACTGAAGCTTTCTTT.

The V gene is TRBV6-2 or TRBV6-3, the J gene TRBJ1-5, with D possibly TRBD1 on 5 matching bases. Deletions cut 6 bases from V and 7 bases from J, with 16 bases between. Germline CDR1 and CDR2: MNHEY and SVGEGT. This CDR3 is built from 14 residues. CDR3 nucleotides: TGTGCCAGCAGCCCGGCGGAGGGGTGGCAGCCCCAGCATTTT. Its translation is CASSPAEGWQPQHF.